This TCR beta chain derives from a study of T cells in Graves' hyperthyroidism and ophthalmopathy. Points from the study as a whole: Most thyroid clonotypes expanded above 0.001 appeared in blood too.

This clonotype was recorded at least ten times. Its antigen is unknown. Template material for amplifying TCR beta CDR3 regions consisted of RNA transcripts. A set of HTBI primers served as the primers for a first-round RT-PCR of the TCR CDR3. TCRdb independently ran MiXCR on the multiplex PCR reads; one entry per CDR3 protein. The sample lists over 550,000 distinct CDR3 sequences; 16% were seen once. Looked up from germline, CDR1 is ENHRY and CDR2 is SYGVKD. This CDR3 region has 16 residues. Trimming removed 0 bases at V and 5 bases at J, with 16 bases between. Investigators excluded patients with uncontrolled infection, other autoimmune disease, pregnancy or lactation. Diagnoses were made from clinical symptoms, serum measures (thyroxine and TRAb), thyroid ultrasound and orbital computed tomography.

The chain recombines TRBV10-3 with TRBJ1-1; D not resolved. The sample comprised blood. The sequence derives from a woman between 18 and 30 years old with Graves' hyperthyroidism. The CDR3 loop is CAISESDRVPGTEAFF. In DNA form, the CDR3 reads TGTGCCATCAGTGAGTCTGATAGAGTCCCGGGGACTGAAGCTTTCTTT.